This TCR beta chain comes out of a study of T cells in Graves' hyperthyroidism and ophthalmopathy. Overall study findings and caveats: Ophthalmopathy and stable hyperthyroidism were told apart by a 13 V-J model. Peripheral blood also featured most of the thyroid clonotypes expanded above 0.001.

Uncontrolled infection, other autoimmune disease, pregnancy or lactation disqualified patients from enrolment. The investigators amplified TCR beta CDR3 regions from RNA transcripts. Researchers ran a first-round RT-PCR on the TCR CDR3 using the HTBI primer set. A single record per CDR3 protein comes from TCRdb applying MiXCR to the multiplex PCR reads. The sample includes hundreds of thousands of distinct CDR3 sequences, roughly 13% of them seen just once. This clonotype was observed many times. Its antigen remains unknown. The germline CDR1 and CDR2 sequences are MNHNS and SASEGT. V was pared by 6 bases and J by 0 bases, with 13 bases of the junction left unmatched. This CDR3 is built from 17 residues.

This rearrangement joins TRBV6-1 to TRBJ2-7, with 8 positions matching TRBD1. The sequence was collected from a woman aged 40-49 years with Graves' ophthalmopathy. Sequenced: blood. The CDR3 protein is CASSRLDRVLGSYEQYF. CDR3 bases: TGTGCCAGCAGCCGTTTGGACAGGGTATTAGGCTCCTACGAGCAGTACTTC.